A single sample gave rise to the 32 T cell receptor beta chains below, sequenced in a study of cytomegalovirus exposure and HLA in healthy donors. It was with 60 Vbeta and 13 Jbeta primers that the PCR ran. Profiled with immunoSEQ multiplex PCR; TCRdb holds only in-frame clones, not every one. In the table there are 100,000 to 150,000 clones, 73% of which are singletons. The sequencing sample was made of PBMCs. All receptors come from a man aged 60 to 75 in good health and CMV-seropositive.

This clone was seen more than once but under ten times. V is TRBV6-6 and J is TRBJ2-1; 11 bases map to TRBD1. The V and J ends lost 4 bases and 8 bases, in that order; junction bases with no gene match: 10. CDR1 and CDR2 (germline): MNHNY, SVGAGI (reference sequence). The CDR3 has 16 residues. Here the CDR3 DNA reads TGTGCCAGCAGTTTCGCGCCGGGACAGGGGGGTGATGAGCAGTTCTTC. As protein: CASSFAPGQGGDEQFF.

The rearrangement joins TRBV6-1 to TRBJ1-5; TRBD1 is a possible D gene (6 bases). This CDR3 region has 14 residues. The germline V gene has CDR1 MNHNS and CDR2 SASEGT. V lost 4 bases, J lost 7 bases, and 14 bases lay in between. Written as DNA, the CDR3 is TGTGCCAGCAGTGGGAATACAGGGAACCAGCCCCAGCATTTT. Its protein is CASSGNTGNQPQHF.

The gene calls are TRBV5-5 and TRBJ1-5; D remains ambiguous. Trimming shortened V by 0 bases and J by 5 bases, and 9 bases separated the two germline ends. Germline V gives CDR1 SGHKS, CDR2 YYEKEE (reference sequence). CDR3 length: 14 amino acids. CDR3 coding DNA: TGTGCCAGCAGCTTGGGTCCCCGGGATCAGCCCCAGCATTTT. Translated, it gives CASSLGPRDQPQHF.

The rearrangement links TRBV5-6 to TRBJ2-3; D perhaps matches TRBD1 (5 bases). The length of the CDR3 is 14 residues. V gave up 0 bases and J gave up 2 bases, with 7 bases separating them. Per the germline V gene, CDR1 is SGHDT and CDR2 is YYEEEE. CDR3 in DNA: TGTGCCAGCAGCTTGGGGGGCGCCACAGATACGCAGTATTTT. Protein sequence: CASSLGGATDTQYF.

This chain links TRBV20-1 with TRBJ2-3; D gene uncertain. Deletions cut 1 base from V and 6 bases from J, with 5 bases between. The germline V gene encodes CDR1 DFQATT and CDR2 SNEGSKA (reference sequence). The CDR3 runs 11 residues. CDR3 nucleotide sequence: TGCAGTGCTAGAGTAGAGGATACGCAGTATTTT. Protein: CSARVEDTQYF.

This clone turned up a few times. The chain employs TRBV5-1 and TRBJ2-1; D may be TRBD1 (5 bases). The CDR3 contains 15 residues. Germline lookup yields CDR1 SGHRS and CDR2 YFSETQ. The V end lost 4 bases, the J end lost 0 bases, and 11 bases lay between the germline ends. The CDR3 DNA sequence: TGCGCCAGCAGCACGGACACCAGCTCCTACAATGAGCAGTTCTTC. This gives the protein CASSTDTSSYNEQFF.

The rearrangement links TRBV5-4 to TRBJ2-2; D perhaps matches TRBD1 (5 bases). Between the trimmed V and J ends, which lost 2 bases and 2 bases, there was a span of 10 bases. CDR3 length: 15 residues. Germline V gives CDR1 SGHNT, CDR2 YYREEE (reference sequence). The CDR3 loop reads CASSFRGTNTGELFF. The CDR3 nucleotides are TGTGCCAGCAGCTTTAGGGGAACCAACACCGGGGAGCTGTTTTTT.

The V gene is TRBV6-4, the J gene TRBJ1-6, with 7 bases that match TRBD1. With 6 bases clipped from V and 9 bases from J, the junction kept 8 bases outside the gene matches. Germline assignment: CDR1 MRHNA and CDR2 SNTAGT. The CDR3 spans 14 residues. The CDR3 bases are TGTGCCAGCAGCGAAGGACAGGCGGGTTCACCCCTCCACTTT. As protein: CASSEGQAGSPLHF.

The CDR3 loop reads CASRGTGKEGHTTDTQYF. The DNA for the CDR3 is TGCGCCAGCAGGGGGACAGGGAAAGAAGGACATACCACAGATACGCAGTATTTT. The chain combines TRBV10-1 with TRBJ2-3; 9 bases line up with TRBD1. Germline V gene data show CDR1 as WNHNN and CDR2 as SYGVQD (reference sequence). V was clipped by 6 bases and J by 2 bases; unmatched bases: 15. CDR3 length: 18 residues.

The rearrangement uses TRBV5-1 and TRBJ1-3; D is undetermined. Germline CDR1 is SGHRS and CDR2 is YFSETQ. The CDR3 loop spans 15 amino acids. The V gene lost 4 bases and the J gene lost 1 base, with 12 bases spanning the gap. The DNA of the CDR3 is TGCGCCAGCAGCCCGACTACCGATTCTGGAAACACCATATATTTT. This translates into CASSPTTDSGNTIYF.

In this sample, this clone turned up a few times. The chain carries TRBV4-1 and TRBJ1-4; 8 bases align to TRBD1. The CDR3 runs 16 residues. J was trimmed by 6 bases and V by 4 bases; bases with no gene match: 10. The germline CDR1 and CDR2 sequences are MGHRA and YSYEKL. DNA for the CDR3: TGCGCCAGCAGCCGCTATTTGGAGACAGGGGATGAAAAACTGTTTTTT. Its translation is CASSRYLETGDEKLFF.

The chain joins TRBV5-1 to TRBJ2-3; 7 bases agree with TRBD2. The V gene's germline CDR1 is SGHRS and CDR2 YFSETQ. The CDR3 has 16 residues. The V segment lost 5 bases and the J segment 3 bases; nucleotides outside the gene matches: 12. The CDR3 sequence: CASSPREQRGTDTQYF. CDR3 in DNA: TGCGCCAGCAGTCCCAGAGAACAGCGGGGAACAGATACGCAGTATTTT.

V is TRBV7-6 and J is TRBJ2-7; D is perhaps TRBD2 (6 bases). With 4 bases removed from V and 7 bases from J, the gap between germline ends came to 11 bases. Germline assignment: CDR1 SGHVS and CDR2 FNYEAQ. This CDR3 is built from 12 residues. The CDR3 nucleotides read TGTGCCAGCAGCTCCTGGGACTTGGAGCAGTACTTC. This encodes CASSSWDLEQYF.

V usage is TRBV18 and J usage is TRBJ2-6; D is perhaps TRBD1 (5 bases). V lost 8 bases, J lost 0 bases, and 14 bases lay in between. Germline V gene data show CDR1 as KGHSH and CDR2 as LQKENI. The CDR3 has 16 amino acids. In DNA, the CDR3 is TGTGCCAGCGCTATCGGACAAATCTCTGGGGCCAACGTCCTGACTTTC. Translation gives CASAIGQISGANVLTF.

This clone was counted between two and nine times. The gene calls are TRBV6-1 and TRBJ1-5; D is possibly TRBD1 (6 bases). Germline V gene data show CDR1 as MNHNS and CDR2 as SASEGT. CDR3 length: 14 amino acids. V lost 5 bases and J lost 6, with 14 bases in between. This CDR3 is CASSTTGLGQPQHF. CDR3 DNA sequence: TGTGCCAGCAGTACTACAGGGTTAGGTCAGCCCCAGCATTTT.

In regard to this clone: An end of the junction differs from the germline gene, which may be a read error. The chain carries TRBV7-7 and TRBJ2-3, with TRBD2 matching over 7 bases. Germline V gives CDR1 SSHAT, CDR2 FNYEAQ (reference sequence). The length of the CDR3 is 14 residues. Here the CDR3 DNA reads TGTGCTAGCAGCTCTGGGGGGGTCACAGATACGCAGTATTTT. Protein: CASSSGGVTDTQYF.

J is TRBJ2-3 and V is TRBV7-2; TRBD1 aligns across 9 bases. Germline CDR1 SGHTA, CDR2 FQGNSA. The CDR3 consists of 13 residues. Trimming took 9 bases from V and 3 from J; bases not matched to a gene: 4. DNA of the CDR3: TGTGCCAGAGTGGGGACAGGGACAGATACGCAGTATTTT. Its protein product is CARVGTGTDTQYF.

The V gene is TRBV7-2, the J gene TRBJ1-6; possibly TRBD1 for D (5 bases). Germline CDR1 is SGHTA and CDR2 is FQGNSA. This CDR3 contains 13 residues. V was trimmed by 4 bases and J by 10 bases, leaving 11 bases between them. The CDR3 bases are TGTGCCAGCAGCTCCACAGGAAAATCACCCCTCCACTTT. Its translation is CASSSTGKSPLHF. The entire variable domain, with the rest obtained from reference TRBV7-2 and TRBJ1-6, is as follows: GAGVSQSPSNKVTEKGKDVELRCDPISGHTALYWYRQSLGQGLEFLIYFQGNSAPDKSGLPSDRFSAERTGGSVSTLTIQRTQQEDSAVYLCASSSTGKSPLHFGNGTRLTVT.

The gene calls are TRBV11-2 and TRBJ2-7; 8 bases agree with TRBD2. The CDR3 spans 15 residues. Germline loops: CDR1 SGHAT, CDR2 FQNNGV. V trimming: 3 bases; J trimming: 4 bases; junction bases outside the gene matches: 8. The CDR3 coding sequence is TGTGCCAGCAGCTTGCAAGTAGCGGGGCTTTACGAGCAGTACTTC. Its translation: CASSLQVAGLYEQYF.

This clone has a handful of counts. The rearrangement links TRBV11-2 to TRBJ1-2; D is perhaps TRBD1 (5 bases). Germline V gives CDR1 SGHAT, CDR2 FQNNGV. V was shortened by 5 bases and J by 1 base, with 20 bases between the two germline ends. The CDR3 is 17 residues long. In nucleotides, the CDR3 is TGTGCCAGCAGCCATTGGACACTCTTAAGGCATAACTATGGCTACACCTTC. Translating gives CASSHWTLLRHNYGYTF.

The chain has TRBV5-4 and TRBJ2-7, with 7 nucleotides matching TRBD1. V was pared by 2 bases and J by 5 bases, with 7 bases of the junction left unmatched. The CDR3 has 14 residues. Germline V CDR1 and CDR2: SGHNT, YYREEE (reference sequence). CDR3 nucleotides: TGTGCCAGCAGCTTATTCAACAGGGGCAACGAGCAGTACTTC. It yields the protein CASSLFNRGNEQYF. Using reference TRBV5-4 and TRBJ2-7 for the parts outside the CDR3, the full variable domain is ETGVTQSPTHLIKTRGQQVTLRCSSQSGHNTVSWYQQALGQGPQFIFQYYREEENGRGNFPPRFSGLQFPNYSSELNVNALELDDSALYLCASSLFNRGNEQYFGPGTRLTVT.

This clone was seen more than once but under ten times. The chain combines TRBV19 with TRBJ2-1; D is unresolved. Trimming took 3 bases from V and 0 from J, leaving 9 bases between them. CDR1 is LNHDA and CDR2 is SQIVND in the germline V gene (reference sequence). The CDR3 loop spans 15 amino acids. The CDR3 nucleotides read TGTGCCAGTAGTATGTCACGGAGCTCCTACAATGAGCAGTTCTTC. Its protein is CASSMSRSSYNEQFF.

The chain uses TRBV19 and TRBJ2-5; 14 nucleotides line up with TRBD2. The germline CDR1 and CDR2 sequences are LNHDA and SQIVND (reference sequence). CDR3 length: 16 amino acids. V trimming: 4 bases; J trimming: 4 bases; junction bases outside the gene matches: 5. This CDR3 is CASSTSGTSGGETQYF. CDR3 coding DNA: TGTGCCAGTAGTACGTCGGGGACTAGCGGGGGAGAGACCCAGTACTTC.

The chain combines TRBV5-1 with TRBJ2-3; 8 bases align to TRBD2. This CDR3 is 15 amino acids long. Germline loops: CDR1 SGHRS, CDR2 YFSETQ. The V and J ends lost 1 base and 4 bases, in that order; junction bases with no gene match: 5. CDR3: CASSLSSGEADTQYF. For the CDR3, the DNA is TGCGCCAGCAGCTTGAGTAGCGGGGAGGCAGATACGCAGTATTTT.

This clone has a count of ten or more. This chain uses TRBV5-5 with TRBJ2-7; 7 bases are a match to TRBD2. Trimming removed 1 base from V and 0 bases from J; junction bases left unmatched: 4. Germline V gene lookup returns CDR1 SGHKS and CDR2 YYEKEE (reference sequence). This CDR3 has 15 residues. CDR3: CASSLYRGVSYEQYF. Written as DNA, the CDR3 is TGTGCCAGCAGCTTGTATCGGGGGGTCTCCTACGAGCAGTACTTC. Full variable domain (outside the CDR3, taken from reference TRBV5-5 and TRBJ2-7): DAGVTQSPTHLIKTRGQQVTLRCSPISGHKSVSWYQQVLGQGPQFIFQYYEKEERGRGNFPDRFSARQFPNYSSELNVNALLLGDSALYLCASSLYRGVSYEQYFGPGTRLTVT.

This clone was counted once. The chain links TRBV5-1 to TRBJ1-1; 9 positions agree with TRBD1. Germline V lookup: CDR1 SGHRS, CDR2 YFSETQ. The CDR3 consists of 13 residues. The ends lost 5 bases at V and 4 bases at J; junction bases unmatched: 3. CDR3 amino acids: CASSEQGATEAFF. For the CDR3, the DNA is TGCGCCAGCAGTGAACAGGGGGCCACTGAAGCTTTCTTT.

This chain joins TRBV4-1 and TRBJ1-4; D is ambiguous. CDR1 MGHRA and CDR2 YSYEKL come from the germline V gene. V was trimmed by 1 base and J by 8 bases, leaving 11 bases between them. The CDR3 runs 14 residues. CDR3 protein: CASSQVTRREKLFF. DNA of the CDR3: TGCGCCAGCAGCCAAGTCACGCGGCGAGAAAAACTGTTTTTT.

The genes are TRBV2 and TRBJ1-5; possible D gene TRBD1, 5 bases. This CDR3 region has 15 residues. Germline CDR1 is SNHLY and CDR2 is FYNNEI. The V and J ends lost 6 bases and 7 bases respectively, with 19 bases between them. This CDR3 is CASRKGEGAGQPQHF. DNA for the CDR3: TGTGCCAGCAGAAAAGGGGAAGGGGCAGGGCAGCCCCAGCATTTT.

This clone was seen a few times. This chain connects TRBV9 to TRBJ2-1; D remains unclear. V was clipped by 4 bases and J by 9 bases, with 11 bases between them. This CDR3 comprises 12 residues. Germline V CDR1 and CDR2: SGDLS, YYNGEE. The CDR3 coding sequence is TGTGCCAGCAGCCGTTGGTCGGGTGAGCAGTTCTTC. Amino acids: CASSRWSGEQFF.

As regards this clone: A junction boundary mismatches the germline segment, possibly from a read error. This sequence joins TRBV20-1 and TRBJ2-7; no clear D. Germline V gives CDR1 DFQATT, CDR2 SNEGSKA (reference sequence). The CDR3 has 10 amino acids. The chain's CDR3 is CSMVRYEQYF. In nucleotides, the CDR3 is TGTTCGATGGTGAGATACGAGCAGTACTTC.

CDR3 nucleotides: TGTGCCAGCACACTTCAGGGCTCTTCTGGAAACACCATATATTTT. As protein: CASTLQGSSGNTIYF. The rearrangement uses TRBV2 and TRBJ1-3; tentatively, D is TRBD1 (5 bases). Trimming removed 7 bases at V and 1 base at J, with 14 bases between. CDR1 is SNHLY, CDR2 FYNNEI, per germline. The CDR3 loop spans 15 amino acids. Filled out from reference TRBV2 and TRBJ1-3, the complete variable domain reads EPEVTQTPSHQVTQMGQEVILRCVPISNHLYFYWYRQILGQKVEFLVSFYNNEISEKSEIFDDQFSVERPDGSNFTLKIRSTKLEDSAMYFCASTLQGSSGNTIYFGEGSWLTVV.

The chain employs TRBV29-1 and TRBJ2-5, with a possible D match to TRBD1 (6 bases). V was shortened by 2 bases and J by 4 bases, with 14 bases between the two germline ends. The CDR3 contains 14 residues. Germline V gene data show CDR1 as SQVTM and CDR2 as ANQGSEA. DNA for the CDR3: TGCAGCGTTGAAAGGGACACGAGCCCAGAGACCCAGTACTTC. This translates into CSVERDTSPETQYF.